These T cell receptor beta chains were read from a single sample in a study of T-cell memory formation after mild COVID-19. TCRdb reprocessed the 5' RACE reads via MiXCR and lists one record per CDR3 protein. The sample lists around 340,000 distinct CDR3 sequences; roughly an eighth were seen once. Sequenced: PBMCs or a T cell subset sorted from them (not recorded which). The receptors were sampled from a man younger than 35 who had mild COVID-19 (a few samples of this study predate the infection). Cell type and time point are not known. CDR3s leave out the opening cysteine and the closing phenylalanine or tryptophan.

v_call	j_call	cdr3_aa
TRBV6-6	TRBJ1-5	ASRSQGAQPQH
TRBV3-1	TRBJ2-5	ASSQEEWQSGQETQY
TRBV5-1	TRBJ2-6	ASSREAGSGANVLT
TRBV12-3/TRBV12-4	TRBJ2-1	ASSLPGQGFYNEQF
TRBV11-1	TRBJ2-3	ASSTGQGNTDTQY
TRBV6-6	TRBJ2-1	ASSYSNQDSGF
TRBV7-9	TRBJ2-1	ASSLNPGTLGNEQF
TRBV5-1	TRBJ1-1	ASSPGTGSTEAF
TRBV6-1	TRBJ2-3	ASSELVTGFTDTQY
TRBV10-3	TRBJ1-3	AISGSGPVSGNTIY
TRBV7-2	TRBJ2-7	ASSLTGGHEQY
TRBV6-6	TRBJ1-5	ASSSKQGWNQPQH
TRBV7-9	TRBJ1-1	ASSSTGEAF
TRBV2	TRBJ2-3	ASKHPDDGTQY
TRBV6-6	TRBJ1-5	ASSYGSQPQH
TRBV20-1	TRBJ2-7	SARVSGNEQY
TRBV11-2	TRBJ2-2	ASSYSGLAGWTGELF
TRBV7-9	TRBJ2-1	ASSLAVGRQGVGYNEQF
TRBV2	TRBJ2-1	ASTLVGEQF